This entry features one T cell receptor (beta chain) sequence. This sample stems from a study of blood T cell repertoires in COVID-19. On the study more broadly: Acute and convalescent COVID-19 specimens originated in the United States, Italy and Spain. From T cells, B-cell-depleted T cells, or PBMCs came the material, which was cDNA or gDNA.

In the source study's methods: It was from reference gene primer amplification that nucleated cell counts were estimated. Libraries were prepared by immunoSEQ multiplex PCR; TCRdb keeps only in-frame clonotypes and omits some of them. That table supplies the V and J calls and clone size; D and trimming were determined from the DNA. The repertoire holds about 87,000 clones, with over 70% as singletons. V was clipped by 6 bases and J by 5 bases, with 19 bases between them. Germline-derived CDR1 and CDR2 are MNHEY and SVGEGT. The CDR3 loop spans 15 amino acids. The chain joins TRBV6-2 or TRBV6-3 to TRBJ2-5, with a weak D call TRBD1 (6 bases). This receptor was obtained from a woman in her forties or fifties with acute or convalescent COVID-19. The sample was peripheral blood. The CDR3 protein is CASSSGLGAGETQYF. Here the CDR3 DNA reads TGTGCCAGCAGCTCCGGATTGGGGGCCGGGGAGACCCAGTACTTC.